This T cell receptor beta chain originates from a study of blood T cell repertoires in COVID-19. Study details: PBMCs, B-cell-depleted T cells, or T cells were the source of the cDNA or gDNA that made up the material.

Using immunoSEQ multiplex PCR, the repertoire was profiled, and TCRdb retains in-frame clones only, with some absent. The repertoire includes 190,000 or so clones, 85% of them detected once, and approximately 19% sits in the top ten. Participants were aged about 18 to 100 years from about two dozen US areas. Germline assignment: CDR1 SGDLS and CDR2 YYNGEE. V shed 4 bases, J shed 0 bases, and the junction held 3 bases outside the gene matches. The CDR3 is 14 amino acids. V usage is TRBV9 and J usage is TRBJ2-7, with TRBD1 identical over 8 bases. The receptor's source is a middle-aged man who had recovered from COVID-19. Sequencing was done on a sample of PBMCs or T cells enriched from blood (not recorded which). CDR3 residues: CASSTTGGSYEQYF. CDR3 sequence (DNA): TGTGCCAGCAGCACTACAGGGGGCTCCTACGAGCAGTACTTC.